The 17 T cell receptor beta chains reported below all come from one sample, sequenced in a study of blood T cell repertoires in COVID-19. Repertoires were generated with immunoSEQ multiplex PCR, while TCRdb's copy carries only in-frame clones and drops some. The repertoire holds approximately 80,000 clones, less than 95% seen once, with around 0.97% in the top ten. Source material: peripheral blood. The receptors shown here come from a woman between 50 and 59 years old in a cohort sampled during active COVID-19.

The chain couples TRBV2 to TRBJ2-7; D perhaps matches TRBD1 (6 bases). The CDR3 is made up of 15 amino acids. V gave up 3 bases and J gave up 2 bases, with 14 bases separating them. The germline gives CDR1 SNHLY, CDR2 FYNNEI. This chain's CDR3 is CASSDRATGTYEQYF. CDR3 nucleotides: TGTGCCAGCAGTGATAGAGCGACAGGTACCTACGAGCAGTACTTC.

The V call is TRBV18, the J call TRBJ1-5, with D possibly being TRBD1 (5 bases). The germline V gene has CDR1 KGHSH and CDR2 LQKENI. The CDR3 is made up of 15 amino acids. Trimming cost V 3 bases and J 7 bases, with 16 bases left between them. DNA for the CDR3: TGTGCCAGCTCACCCGTGGGGGGGAGCGAACAGCCCCAGCATTTT. It yields the protein CASSPVGGSEQPQHF.

The chain uses TRBV27 and TRBJ2-7; maybe TRBD2 (6 bases). CDR1 is MNHEY, CDR2 SMNVEV, per germline (reference sequence). The CDR3 spans 17 residues. V lost 5 bases and J lost 0, with 20 bases in between. The CDR3, as DNA: TGTGCCAGCAGTGCTCTTTCGGGGATAGCGGACTCCTACGAGCAGTACTTC. This codes for CASSALSGIADSYEQYF.

This clone is a singleton in its sample. The genes are TRBV2 and TRBJ2-7; 12 bases line up with TRBD2. The J segment lost 2 bases and the V segment lost 6 bases, leaving 5 bases of the junction unmatched. The CDR3 is 15 residues long. The germline V gene has CDR1 SNHLY and CDR2 FYNNEI. The CDR3 is CASSETSGRTYEQYF. CDR3 sequence (DNA): TGTGCCAGCAGCGAGACTAGCGGGAGAACCTACGAGCAGTACTTC.

The chain joins TRBV5-1 to TRBJ2-7; D may be TRBD2 (5 bases). Germline V gene sequence: CDR1 SGHRS, CDR2 YFSETQ. The CDR3 extends over 12 amino acids. V lost 2 bases and J 4 bases, leaving 7 bases between the germline ends. In DNA, the CDR3 is TGCGCCAGCAGCTTCGGGGAGTACGAGCAGTACTTC. It is translated as CASSFGEYEQYF.

CDR3 in amino acids: CASSLPSRTGWNGYTF. CDR3 coding DNA: TGTGCCAGCAGTCTACCCTCCCGGACAGGGTGGAATGGCTACACCTTC. The chain uses TRBV28 and TRBJ1-2, with 8 nucleotides matching TRBD1. The CDR3 extends over 16 amino acids. Per germline, CDR1 MDHEN and CDR2 SYDVKM. Losses at the gene ends were 5 bases for V and 6 bases for J; bases not matched to a gene: 14.

J is TRBJ2-5 and V is TRBV2; 8 bases agree with TRBD2. Trimming removed 7 bases from V and 7 bases from J; junction bases left unmatched: 8. Germline loops: CDR1 SNHLY, CDR2 FYNNEI. CDR3 length: 13 residues. CDR3 nucleotide sequence: TGTGCCAGCACCCCCGGGACTAGGCTGACCCAGTACTTC. It codes for CASTPGTRLTQYF.

In its sample, this clone was seen once. V is TRBV4-2 and J is TRBJ1-2, with 9 bases identical to TRBD1. In germline, CDR1 is LGHNA, CDR2 YNFKEQ. The length of the CDR3 is 16 residues. Losses at the gene ends were 0 bases for V and 4 bases for J; bases not matched to a gene: 6. CDR3 sequence: CASSQDQGTGIYGYTF. The CDR3 DNA reads as TGTGCCAGCAGCCAAGATCAAGGGACAGGGATCTATGGCTACACCTTC.

The chain combines TRBV9 with TRBJ1-2, with a possible D match to TRBD1 (6 bases). CDR1 and CDR2 from the germline V gene are SGDLS and YYNGEE. The V end lost 2 bases, the J end lost 0 bases, and 14 bases lay between the germline ends. The CDR3 sequence is 16 residues long. The CDR3 bases are TGTGCCAGCAGCGTCGGAACAGGGCGGGCTAACTATGGCTACACCTTC. The encoded protein is CASSVGTGRANYGYTF.

The chain joins TRBV5-4 to TRBJ2-1; tentative D call: TRBD2 (6 bases). Per germline, CDR1 SGHNT and CDR2 YYREEE (reference sequence). The CDR3 has 16 amino acids. V shed 0 bases and J shed 7 bases, with 17 bases lying between them. The CDR3 region has the DNA TGTGCCAGCAGCTTGGCCTGGGGGGAAAGGCCTAATGAGCAGTTCTTC. It codes for CASSLAWGERPNEQFF.

The rearrangement uses TRBV3-1 (or the pseudogene TRBV3-2) and TRBJ2-1; 11 bases are shared with TRBD2. In germline, CDR1 is LGHDT, CDR2 YNNKEL (reference sequence). The CDR3 totals 18 residues. The ends lost 0 bases at V and 0 bases at J; junction bases unmatched: 4. Written as DNA, the CDR3 is TGTGCCAGCAGCCAAGACGGGGGACTAGCGGCCTCCTACAATGAGCAGTTCTTC. It codes for CASSQDGGLAASYNEQFF.

This chain links TRBV7-3 with TRBJ1-2, with TRBD1 as a possible D gene (5 bases). V was cut by 1 base and J by 7 bases, with 16 bases left in between. Germline CDR1 and CDR2: SGHTA and FQGTGA. This CDR3 is 15 amino acids long. CDR3 sequence (DNA): TGTGCCAGCAGCTTAAACGGAGGGGCCCTCTCTGGCTACACCTTC. The encoded protein is CASSLNGGALSGYTF.

The CDR3 DNA reads as TGCGCCAGCAGCTTGGGGGCCAGCGGAACTAGCACAGATACGCAGTATTTT. Amino acids: CASSLGASGTSTDTQYF. The rearrangement uses TRBV5-1 and TRBJ2-3, with D maybe TRBD2 (5 bases). V lost 0 bases and J lost 0, with 14 bases in between. This CDR3 region has 17 residues. Germline CDR1 is SGHRS and CDR2 is YFSETQ.

The gene calls are TRBV27 and TRBJ2-1, with TRBD2 identical over 14 bases. CDR1 and CDR2 from the germline V gene are MNHEY and SMNVEV (reference sequence). The CDR3 extends over 17 amino acids. Losses at the gene ends were 2 bases for V and 7 bases for J; bases not matched to a gene: 7. The CDR3 here is CASSLETSGRAGNEQFF. For the CDR3, the DNA is TGTGCCAGCAGTTTAGAGACTAGCGGGAGGGCCGGAAATGAGCAGTTCTTC.

J is TRBJ1-2 and V is TRBV28; 7 bases map to TRBD1. Trimming removed 4 bases from V and 8 bases from J; junction bases left unmatched: 4. The CDR3 contains 12 residues. Germline values: CDR1 MDHEN, CDR2 SYDVKM. The CDR3 here is CASSSDREGYTF. Written as DNA, the CDR3 is TGTGCCAGCAGTTCAGACAGGGAGGGCTACACCTTC.

The rearrangement uses TRBV28 and TRBJ1-4, with TRBD1 matching over 7 bases. The V segment lost 8 bases and the J segment 1 base; nucleotides outside the gene matches: 1. This CDR3 region has 13 residues. Germline-derived CDR1 and CDR2 are MDHEN and SYDVKM. DNA of the CDR3: TGTGCCAGCCACAGGGGAACTAATGAAAAACTGTTTTTT. This codes for CASHRGTNEKLFF.

The chain is built from TRBV7-6 and TRBJ2-1, with 7 bases aligning to TRBD2. The trim removed 3 bases at V and 2 bases at J, leaving 7 bases unmatched. The CDR3 spans 16 residues. Germline CDR1 SGHVS, CDR2 FNYEAQ. The CDR3 coding sequence is TGTGCCAGCAGCTTGGGGGTGGCGGGGGCCTACAATGAGCAGTTCTTC. Amino acids: CASSLGVAGAYNEQFF. Using reference TRBV7-6 and TRBJ2-1 for the parts outside the CDR3, the full variable domain is GAGVSQSPRYKVTKRGQDVALRCDPISGHVSLYWYRQALGQGPEFLTYFNYEAQQDKSGLPNDRFSAERPEGSISTLTIQRTEQRDSAMYRCASSLGVAGAYNEQFFGPGTRLTVL.